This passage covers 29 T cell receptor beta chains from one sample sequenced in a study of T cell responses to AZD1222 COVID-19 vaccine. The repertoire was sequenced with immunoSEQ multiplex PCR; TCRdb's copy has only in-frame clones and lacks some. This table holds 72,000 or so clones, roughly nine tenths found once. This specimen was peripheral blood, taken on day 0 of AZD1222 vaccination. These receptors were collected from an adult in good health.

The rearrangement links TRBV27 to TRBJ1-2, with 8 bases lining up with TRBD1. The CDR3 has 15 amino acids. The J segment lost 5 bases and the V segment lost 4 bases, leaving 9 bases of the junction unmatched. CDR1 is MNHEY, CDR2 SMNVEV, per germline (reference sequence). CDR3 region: CASSSPTGGVYGYTF. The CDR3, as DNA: TGTGCCAGCAGTTCACCTACAGGGGGGGTTTATGGCTACACCTTC.

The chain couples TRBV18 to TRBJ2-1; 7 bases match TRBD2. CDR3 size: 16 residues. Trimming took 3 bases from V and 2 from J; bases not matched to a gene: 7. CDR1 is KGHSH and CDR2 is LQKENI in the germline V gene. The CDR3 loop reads CASSPLLADTYNEQFF. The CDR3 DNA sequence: TGTGCCAGCTCACCTCTCCTAGCGGATACCTACAATGAGCAGTTCTTC.

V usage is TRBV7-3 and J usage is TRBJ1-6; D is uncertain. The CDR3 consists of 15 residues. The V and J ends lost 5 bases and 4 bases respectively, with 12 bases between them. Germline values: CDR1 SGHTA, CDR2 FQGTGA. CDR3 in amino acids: CASSRQGGYNSPLHF. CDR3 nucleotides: TGTGCCAGCAGCCGGCAAGGCGGGTATAATTCACCCCTCCACTTT. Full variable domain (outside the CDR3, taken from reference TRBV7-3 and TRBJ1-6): GAGVSQTPSNKVTEKGKYVELRCDPISGHTALYWYRQSLGQGPEFLIYFQGTGAADDSGLPNDRFFAVRPEGSVSTLKIQRTERGDSAVYLCASSRQGGYNSPLHFGNGTRLTVT.

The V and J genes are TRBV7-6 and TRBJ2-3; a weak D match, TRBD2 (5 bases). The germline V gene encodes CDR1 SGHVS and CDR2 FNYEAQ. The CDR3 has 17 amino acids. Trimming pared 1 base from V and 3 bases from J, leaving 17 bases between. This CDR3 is CASSLGVEGSRTDTQYF. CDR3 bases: TGTGCCAGCAGCTTAGGGGTTGAGGGATCAAGGACAGATACGCAGTATTTT.

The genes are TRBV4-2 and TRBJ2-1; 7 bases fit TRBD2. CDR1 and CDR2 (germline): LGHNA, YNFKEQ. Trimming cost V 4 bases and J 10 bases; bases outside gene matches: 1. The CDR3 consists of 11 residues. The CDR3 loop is CASSPGLEQFF. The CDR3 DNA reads TGTGCCAGCAGCCCGGGACTAGAGCAGTTCTTC.

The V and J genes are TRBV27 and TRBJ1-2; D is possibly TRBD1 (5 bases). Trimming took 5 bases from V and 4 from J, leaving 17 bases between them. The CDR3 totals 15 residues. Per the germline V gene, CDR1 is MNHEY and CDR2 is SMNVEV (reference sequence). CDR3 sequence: CASSPERGNGYGYTF. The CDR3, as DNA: TGTGCCAGCAGTCCAGAACGGGGCAACGGCTATGGCTACACCTTC.

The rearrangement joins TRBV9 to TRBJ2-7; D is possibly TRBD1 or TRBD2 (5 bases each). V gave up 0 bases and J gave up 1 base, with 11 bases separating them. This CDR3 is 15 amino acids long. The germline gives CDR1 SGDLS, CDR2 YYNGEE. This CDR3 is CASSVEWGRSYEQYF. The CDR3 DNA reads TGTGCCAGCAGCGTAGAGTGGGGACGGTCCTACGAGCAGTACTTC.

CDR3 bases: TGTGCCAGCACCGCGGGAGCGACCTACGAGCAGTACTTC. Translation gives CASTAGATYEQYF. This chain joins TRBV2 and TRBJ2-7; 7 bases are shared with TRBD2. The CDR3 covers 13 residues. Germline V gene data show CDR1 as SNHLY and CDR2 as FYNNEI. Unmatched junction bases numbered 5, after V lost 7 bases and J lost 2 bases.

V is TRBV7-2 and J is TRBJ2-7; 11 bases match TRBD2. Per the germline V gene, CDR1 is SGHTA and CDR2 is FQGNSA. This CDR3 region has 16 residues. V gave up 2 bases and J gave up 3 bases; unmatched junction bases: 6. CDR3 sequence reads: CASSLTGTSGDYEQYF. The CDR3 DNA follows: TGTGCCAGCAGCTTAACGGGGACTAGCGGTGACTACGAGCAGTACTTC.

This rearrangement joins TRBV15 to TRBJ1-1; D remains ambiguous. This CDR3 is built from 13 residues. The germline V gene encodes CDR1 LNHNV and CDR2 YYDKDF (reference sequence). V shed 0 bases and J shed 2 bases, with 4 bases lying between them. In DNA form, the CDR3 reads TGTGCCACCAGCAGAGATAGTAACACTGAAGCTTTCTTT. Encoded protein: CATSRDSNTEAFF.

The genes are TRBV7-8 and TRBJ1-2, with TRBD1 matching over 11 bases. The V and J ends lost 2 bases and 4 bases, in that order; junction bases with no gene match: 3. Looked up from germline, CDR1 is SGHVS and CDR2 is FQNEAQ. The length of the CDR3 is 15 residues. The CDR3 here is CASSLMGQGGYGYTF. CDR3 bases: TGTGCCAGCAGCTTAATGGGACAGGGGGGCTATGGCTACACCTTC.

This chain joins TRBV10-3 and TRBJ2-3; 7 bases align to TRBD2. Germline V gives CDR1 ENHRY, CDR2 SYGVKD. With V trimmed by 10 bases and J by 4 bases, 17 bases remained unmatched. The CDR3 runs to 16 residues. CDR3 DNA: TGTGCCACCCGGGGGAGGGACCAGAAAGGCGCAGATACGCAGTATTTT. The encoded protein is CATRGRDQKGADTQYF.

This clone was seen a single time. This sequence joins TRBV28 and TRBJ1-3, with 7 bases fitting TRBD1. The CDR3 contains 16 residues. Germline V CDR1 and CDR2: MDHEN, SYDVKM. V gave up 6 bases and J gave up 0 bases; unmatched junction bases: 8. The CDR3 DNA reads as TGTGCCAGCAGCCGACGTCAGGGGGTCTCTGGAAACACCATATATTTT. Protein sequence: CASSRRQGVSGNTIYF.

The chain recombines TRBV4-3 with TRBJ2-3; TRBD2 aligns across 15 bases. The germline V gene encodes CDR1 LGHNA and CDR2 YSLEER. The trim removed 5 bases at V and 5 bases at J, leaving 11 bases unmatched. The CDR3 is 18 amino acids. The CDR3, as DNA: TGCGCCAGCAGCGAAGGAGGACTAGCGGGAGGGGTCTTAGATACGCAGTATTTT. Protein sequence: CASSEGGLAGGVLDTQYF.

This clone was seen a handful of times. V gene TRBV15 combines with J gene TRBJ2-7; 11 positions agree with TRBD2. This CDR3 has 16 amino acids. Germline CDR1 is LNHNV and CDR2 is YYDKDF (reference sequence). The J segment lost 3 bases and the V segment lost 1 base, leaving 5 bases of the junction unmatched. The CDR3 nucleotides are TGTGCCACCAGCAGAGGGGGGACTAGCGGAAACTACGAGCAGTACTTC. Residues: CATSRGGTSGNYEQYF. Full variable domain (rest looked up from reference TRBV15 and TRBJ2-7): DAMVIQNPRYQVTQFGKPVTLSCSQTLNHNVMYWYQQKSSQAPKLLFHYYDKDFNNEADTPDNFQSRRPNTSFCFLDIRSPGLGDTAMYLCATSRGGTSGNYEQYFGPGTRLTVT.

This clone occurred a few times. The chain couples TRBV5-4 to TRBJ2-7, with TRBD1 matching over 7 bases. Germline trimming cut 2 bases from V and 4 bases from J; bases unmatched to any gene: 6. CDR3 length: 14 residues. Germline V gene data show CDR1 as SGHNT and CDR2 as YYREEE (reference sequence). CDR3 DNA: TGTGCCAGCAGCTTCGGGACAGTACGGTACGAGCAGTACTTC. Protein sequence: CASSFGTVRYEQYF.

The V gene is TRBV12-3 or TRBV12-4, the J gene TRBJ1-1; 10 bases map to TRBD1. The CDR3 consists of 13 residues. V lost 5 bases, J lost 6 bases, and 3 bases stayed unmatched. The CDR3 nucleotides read TGTGCCAGCAGTAGACAGGGGGCATCTGAAGCTTTCTTT. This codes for CASSRQGASEAFF.

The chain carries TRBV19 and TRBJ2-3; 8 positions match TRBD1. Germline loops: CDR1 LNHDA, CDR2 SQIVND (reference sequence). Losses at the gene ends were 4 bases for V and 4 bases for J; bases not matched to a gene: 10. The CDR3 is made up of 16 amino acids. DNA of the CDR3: TGTGCCAGTAGTAAAGGAGACAGGGGAGTTGCAGATACGCAGTATTTT. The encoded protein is CASSKGDRGVADTQYF.

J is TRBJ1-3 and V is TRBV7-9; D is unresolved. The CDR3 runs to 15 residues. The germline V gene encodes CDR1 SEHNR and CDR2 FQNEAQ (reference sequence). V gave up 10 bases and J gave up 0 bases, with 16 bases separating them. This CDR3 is CATQSGYNSGNTIYF. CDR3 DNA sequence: TGTGCCACCCAAAGCGGGTACAACTCTGGAAACACCATATATTTT.

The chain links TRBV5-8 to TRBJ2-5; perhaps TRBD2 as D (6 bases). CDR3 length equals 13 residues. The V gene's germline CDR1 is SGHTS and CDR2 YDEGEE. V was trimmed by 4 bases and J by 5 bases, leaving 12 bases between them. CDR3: CASSRDWGETQYF. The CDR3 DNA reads TGTGCCAGCAGCCGGGACTGGGGGGAGACCCAGTACTTC.

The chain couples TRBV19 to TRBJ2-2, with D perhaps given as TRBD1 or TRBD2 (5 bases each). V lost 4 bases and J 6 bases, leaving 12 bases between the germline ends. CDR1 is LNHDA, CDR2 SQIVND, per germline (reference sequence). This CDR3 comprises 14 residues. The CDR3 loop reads CASSTGQGPGELFF. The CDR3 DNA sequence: TGTGCCAGTAGTACGGGCCAGGGACCCGGGGAGCTGTTTTTT.

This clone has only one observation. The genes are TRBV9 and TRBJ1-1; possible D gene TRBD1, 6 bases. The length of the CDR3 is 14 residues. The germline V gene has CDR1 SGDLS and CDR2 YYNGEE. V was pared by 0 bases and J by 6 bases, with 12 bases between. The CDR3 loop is CASSVELGGAEAFF. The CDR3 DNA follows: TGTGCCAGCAGCGTAGAACTAGGGGGTGCTGAAGCTTTCTTT.

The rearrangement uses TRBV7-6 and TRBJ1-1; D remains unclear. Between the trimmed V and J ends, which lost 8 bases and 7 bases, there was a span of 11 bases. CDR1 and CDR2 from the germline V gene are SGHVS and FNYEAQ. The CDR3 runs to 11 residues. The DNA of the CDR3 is TGTGCCAGCGCCCTACGGGATGAAGCTTTCTTT. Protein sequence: CASALRDEAFF.

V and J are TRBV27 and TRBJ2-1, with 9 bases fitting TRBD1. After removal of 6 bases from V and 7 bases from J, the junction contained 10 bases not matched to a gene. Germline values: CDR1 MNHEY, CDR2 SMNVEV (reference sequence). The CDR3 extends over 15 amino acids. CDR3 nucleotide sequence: TGTGCCAGCAGACAGGGGGCGGCTAGCTCAAATGAGCAGTTCTTC. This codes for CASRQGAASSNEQFF.

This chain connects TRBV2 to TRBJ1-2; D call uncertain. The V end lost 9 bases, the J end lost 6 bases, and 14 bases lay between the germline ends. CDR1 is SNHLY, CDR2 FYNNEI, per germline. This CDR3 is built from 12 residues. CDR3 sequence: CARQNSRDGYTF. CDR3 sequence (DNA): TGTGCCAGACAGAACAGCCGCGATGGCTACACCTTC.

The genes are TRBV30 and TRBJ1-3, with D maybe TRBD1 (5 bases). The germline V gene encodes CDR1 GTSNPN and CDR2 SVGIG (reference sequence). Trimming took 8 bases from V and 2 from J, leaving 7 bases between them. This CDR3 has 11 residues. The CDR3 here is CAQGAGNTIYF. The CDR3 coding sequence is TGTGCCCAGGGAGCTGGAAACACCATATATTTT.

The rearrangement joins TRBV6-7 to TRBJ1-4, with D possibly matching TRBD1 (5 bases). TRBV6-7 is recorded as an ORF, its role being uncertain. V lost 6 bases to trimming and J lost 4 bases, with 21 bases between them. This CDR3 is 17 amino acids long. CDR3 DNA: TGTGCCAGCAGGAATAAACCCACGGGACTGAGTAATGAAAAACTGTTTTTT. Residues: CASRNKPTGLSNEKLFF.

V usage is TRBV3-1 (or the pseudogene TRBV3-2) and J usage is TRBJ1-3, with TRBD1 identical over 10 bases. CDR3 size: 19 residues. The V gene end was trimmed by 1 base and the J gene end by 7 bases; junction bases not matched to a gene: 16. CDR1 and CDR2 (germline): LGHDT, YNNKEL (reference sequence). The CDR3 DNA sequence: TGTGCCAGCAGCCAAGCTAGCCCCACGGACAGGGGGAGTCGGAACACCATATATTTT. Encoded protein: CASSQASPTDRGSRNTIYF.

DNA of the CDR3: TGTGCCAGCTCACCACGGCAGGGGCCCTACGAGCAGTACTTC. Translated, it gives CASSPRQGPYEQYF. The chain links TRBV18 to TRBJ2-7; TRBD1 might be the D (6 bases). CDR1 and CDR2 (germline): KGHSH, LQKENI. This CDR3 spans 14 amino acids. Trimming shortened V by 1 base and J by 2 bases, and 9 bases separated the two germline ends.